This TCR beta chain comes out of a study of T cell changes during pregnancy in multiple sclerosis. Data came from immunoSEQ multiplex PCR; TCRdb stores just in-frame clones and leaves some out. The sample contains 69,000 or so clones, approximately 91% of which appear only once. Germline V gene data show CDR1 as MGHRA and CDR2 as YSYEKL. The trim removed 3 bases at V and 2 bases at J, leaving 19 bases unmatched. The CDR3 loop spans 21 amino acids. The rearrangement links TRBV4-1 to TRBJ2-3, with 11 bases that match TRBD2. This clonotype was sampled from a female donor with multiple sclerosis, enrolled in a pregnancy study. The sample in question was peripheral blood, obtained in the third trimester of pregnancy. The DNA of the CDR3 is TGCGCCAGCAGCCACCTAGGGGCCCTAGCGGGGGGTTTTGGGTCCACAGATACGCAGTATTTT. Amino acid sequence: CASSHLGALAGGFGSTDTQYF.